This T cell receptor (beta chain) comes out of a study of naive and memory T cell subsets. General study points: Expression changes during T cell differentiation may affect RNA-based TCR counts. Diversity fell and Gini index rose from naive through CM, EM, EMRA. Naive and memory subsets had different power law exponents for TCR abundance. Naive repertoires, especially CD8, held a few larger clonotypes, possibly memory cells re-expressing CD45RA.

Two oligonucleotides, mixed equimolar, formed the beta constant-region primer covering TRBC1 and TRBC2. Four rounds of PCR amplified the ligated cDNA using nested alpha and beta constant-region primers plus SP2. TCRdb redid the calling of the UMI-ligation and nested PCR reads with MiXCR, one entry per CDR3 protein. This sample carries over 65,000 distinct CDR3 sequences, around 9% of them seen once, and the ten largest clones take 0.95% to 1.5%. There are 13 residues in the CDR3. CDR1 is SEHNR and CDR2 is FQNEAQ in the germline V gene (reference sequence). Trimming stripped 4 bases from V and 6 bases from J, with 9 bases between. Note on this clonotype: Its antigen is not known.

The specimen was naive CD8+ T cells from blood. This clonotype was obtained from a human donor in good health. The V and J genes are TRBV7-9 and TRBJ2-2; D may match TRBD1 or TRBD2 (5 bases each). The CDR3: CASSSEGPGELFF. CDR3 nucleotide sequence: TGTGCCAGCAGCTCTGAGGGACCCGGGGAGCTGTTTTTT.